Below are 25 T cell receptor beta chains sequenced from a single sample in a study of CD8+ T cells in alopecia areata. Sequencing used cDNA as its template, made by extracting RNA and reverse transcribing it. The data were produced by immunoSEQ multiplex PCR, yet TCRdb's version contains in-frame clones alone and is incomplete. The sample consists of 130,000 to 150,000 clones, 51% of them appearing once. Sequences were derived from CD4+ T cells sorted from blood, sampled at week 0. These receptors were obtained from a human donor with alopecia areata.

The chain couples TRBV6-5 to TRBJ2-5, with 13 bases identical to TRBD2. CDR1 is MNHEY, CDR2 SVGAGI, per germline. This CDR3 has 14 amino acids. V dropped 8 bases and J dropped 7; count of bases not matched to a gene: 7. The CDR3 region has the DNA TGTGCCAGCGGCCGGACTAGCGGGAGAGGGACCCAGTACTTC. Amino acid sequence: CASGRTSGRGTQYF.

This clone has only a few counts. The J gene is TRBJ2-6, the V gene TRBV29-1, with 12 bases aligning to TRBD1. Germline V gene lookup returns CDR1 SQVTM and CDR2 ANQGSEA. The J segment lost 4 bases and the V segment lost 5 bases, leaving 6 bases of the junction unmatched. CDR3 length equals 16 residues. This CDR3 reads CSVPGQGARGANVLTF. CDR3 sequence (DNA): TGCAGCGTTCCGGGACAGGGGGCGCGGGGGGCCAACGTCCTGACTTTC.

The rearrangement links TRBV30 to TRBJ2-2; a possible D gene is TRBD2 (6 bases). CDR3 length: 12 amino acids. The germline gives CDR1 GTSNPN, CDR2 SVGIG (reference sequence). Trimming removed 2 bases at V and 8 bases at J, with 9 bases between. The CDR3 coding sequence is TGTGCCTGGAGTTGGGCGGGAGGGGAGCTGTTTTTT. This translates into CAWSWAGGELFF.

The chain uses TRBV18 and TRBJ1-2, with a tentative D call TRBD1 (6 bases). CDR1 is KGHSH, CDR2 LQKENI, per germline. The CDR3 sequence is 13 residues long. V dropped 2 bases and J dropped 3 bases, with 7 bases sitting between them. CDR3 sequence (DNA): TGTGCCAGCTCACCAGAGGGGGACTATGGCTACACCTTC. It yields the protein CASSPEGDYGYTF.

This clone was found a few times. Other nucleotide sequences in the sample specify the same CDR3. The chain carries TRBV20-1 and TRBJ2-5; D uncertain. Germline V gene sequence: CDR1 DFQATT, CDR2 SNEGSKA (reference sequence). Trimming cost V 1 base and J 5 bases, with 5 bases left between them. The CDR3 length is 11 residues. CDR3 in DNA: TGCAGTGCTAGAGTAGGGGAGACCCAGTACTTC. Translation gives CSARVGETQYF.

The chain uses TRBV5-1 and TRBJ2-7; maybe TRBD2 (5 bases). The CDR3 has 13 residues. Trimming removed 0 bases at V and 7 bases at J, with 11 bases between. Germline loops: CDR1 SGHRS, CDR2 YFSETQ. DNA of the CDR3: TGCGCCAGCAGCTTGGCTCCAAGGACTGAGCAGTACTTC. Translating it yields CASSLAPRTEQYF.

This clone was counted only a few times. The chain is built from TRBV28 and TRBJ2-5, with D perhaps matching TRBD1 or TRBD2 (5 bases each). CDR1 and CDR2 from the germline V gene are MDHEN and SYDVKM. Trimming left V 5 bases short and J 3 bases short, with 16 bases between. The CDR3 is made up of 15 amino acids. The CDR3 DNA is TGTGCCAGCAGTCCCAGAGGGGAGAAAAAAGAGACCCAGTACTTC. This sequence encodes CASSPRGEKKETQYF.

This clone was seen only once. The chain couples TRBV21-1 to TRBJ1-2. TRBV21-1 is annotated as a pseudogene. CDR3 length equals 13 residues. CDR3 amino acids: CASTRASVDGYTF. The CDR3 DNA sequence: TGTGCCAGCACCCGAGCTTCCGTGGATGGCTACACCTTC.

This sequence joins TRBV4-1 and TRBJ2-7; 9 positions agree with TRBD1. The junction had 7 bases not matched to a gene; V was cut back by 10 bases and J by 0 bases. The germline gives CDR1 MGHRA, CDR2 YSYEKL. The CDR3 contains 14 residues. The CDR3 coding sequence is TGCGCCATCCCCCCGGGACAGGGCTCCTACGAGCAGTACTTC. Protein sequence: CAIPPGQGSYEQYF.

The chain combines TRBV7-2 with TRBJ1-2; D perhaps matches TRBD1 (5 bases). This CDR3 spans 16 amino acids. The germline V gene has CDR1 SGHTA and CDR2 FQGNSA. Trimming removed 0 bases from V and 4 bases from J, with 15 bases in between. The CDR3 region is CASSLALTRGRYGYTF. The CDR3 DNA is TGTGCCAGCAGCTTAGCGCTTACAAGGGGACGCTATGGCTACACCTTC.

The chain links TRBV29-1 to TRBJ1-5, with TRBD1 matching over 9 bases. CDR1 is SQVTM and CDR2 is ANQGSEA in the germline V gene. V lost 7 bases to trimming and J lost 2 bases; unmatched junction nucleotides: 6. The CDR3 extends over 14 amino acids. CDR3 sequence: CSALTGGGNQPQHF. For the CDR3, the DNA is TGCAGCGCACTAACAGGGGGCGGCAATCAGCCCCAGCATTTT.

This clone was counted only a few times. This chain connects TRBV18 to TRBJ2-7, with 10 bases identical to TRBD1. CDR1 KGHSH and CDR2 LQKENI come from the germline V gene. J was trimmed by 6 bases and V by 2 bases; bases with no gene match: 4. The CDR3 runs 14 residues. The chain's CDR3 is CASSPVGQGSEQYF. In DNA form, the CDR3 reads TGTGCCAGCTCACCAGTGGGACAGGGGTCCGAGCAGTACTTC.

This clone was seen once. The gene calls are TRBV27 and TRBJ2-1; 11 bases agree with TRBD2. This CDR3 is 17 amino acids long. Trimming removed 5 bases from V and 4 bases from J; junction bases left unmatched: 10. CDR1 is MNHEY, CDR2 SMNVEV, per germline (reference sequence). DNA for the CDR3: TGTGCCAGCAGTATGCGCCTCGGGACTAGCGGATACAATGAGCAGTTCTTC. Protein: CASSMRLGTSGYNEQFF.

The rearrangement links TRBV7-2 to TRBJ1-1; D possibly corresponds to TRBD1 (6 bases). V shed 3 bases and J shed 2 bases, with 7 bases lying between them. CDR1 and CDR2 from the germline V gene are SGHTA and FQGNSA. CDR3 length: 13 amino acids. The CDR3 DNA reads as TGTGCCAGCAGCTTGGACAGTAACACTGAAGCTTTCTTT. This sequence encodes CASSLDSNTEAFF.

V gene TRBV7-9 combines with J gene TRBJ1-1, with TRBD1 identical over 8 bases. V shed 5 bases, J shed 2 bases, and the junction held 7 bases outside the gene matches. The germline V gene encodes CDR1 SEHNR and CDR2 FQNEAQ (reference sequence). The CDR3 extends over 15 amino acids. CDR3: CASSPQGAENTEAFF. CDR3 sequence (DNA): TGTGCCAGCAGCCCCCAGGGGGCGGAAAACACTGAAGCTTTCTTT.

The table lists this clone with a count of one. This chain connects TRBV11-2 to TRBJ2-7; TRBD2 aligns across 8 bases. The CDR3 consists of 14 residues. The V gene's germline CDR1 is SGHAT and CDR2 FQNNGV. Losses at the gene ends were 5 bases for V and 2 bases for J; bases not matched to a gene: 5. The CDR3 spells CASSARTSPYEQYF. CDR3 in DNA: TGTGCCAGCAGCGCTCGGACTAGCCCCTACGAGCAGTACTTC.

The CDR3 spells CASSFEASGSSYEQYF. The CDR3 DNA sequence: TGTGCCAGCAGTTTCGAGGCTAGCGGGAGCTCCTACGAGCAGTACTTC. The V and J genes are TRBV28 and TRBJ2-7, with 10 bases fitting TRBD2. The CDR3 sequence is 16 residues long. The junction had 5 bases not matched to a gene; V was cut back by 3 bases and J by 0 bases. In germline, CDR1 is MDHEN, CDR2 SYDVKM.

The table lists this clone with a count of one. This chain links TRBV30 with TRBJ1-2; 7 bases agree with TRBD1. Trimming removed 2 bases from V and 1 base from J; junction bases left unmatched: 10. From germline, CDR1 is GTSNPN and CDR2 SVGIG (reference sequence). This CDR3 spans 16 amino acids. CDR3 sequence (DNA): TGTGCCTGGAGTACGGAGGACAGGCCAAATAACTATGGCTACACCTTC. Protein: CAWSTEDRPNNYGYTF.

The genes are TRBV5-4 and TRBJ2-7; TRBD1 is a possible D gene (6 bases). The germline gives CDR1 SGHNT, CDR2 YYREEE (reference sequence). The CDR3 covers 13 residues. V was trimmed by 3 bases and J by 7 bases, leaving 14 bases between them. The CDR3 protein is CASSSWTDREQYF. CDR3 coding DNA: TGTGCCAGCAGCTCCTGGACAGATCGGGAGCAGTACTTC.

The CDR3: CSASQPDTQYF. In nucleotides, the CDR3 is TGCAGTGCCAGCCAACCAGATACGCAGTATTTT. This chain connects TRBV20-1 to TRBJ2-3; D ambiguous. The CDR3 runs to 11 residues. Germline V gives CDR1 DFQATT, CDR2 SNEGSKA (reference sequence). Trimming stripped 6 bases from V and 4 bases from J, with 8 bases between.

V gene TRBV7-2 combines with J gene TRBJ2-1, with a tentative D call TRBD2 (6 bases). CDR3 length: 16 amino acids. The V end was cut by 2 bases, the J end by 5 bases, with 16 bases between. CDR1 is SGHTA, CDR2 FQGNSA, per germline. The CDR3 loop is CASSLMPVPGDNEQFF. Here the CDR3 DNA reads TGTGCCAGCAGCTTAATGCCAGTCCCGGGGGACAATGAGCAGTTCTTC.

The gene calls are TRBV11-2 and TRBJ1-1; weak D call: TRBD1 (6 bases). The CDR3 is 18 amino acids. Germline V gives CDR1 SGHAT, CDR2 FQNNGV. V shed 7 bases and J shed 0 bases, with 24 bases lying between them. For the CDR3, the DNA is TGTGCCAGCACCCGAGAAAGGGGGGGACGGTCTGTGAACACTGAAGCTTTCTTT. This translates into CASTRERGGRSVNTEAFF. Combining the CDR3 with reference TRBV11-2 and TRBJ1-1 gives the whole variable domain EAGVAQSPRYKIIEKRQSVAFWCNPISGHATLYWYQQILGQGPKLLIQFQNNGVVDDSQLPKDRFSAERLKGVDSTLKIQPAKLEDSAVYLCASTRERGGRSVNTEAFFGQGTRLTVV.

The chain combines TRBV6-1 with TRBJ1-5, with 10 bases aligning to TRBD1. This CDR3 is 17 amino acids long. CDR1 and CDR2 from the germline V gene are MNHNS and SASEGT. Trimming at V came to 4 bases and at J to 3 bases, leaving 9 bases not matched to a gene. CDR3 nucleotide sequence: TGTGCCAGCAGTGCCCCGGGACAGGGGATACTCAATCAGCCCCAGCATTTT. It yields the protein CASSAPGQGILNQPQHF.

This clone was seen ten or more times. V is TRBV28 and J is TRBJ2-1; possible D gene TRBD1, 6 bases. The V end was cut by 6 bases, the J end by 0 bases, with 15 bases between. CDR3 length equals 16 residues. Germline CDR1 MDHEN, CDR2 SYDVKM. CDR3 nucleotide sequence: TGTGCCAGCAGCGAGGGTACAGGGAGCTCCTACAATGAGCAGTTCTTC. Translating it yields CASSEGTGSSYNEQFF.

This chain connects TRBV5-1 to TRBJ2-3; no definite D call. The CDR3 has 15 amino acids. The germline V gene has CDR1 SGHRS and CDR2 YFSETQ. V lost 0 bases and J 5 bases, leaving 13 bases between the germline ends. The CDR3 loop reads CASSLGSGVGDTQYF. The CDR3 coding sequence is TGCGCCAGCAGCTTGGGTTCGGGTGTTGGAGATACGCAGTATTTT.